Shown below are 8 T cell receptor beta chains from a single sample sequenced in a study of regulatory T cells in long-lasting Graves disease. Time point reported: newly diagnosed GD, antithyroid drugs for less than 3 months. The authors made the TCR library using RNA they extracted from PBMCs. Through Arm-PCR of CDR3 regions and iRepertoire HTBI primers, TCR beta libraries were built. MiXCR was run by TCRdb on the multiplex PCR reads, yielding one entry per CDR3 protein. The table shows about 520,000 distinct CDR3 sequences, with more than 10% occurring only once. These same data were also listed under a study on T cells in Graves' hyperthyroidism and ophthalmopathy.

The sample consisted of peripheral blood mononuclear cells (PBMCs), taken at new diagnosis, from a patient treated with antithyroid drugs. All receptors come from a woman aged 25-40 years with Graves disease.

This clonotype was found many times. V and J are TRBV11-2 and TRBJ1-4; D ambiguous. V was trimmed by 3 bases and J by 0 bases, leaving 8 bases between them. Germline CDR1 is SGHAT and CDR2 is FQNNGV. The CDR3 loop spans 15 amino acids. CDR3 in DNA: TGTGCCAGCAGCTTGGAGGCGTCAACTAATGAAAAACTGTTTTTT. Protein sequence: CASSLEASTNEKLFF.

This clonotype was detected many times. The chain links TRBV28 to TRBJ1-5; D may be TRBD1 (6 bases). Germline CDR1 reads MDHEN; CDR2 reads SYDVKM. The CDR3 runs 17 residues. V was pared by 2 bases and J by 4 bases, with 18 bases between. The CDR3 DNA follows: TGTGCCAGCAGTTTACCTACCGGGACAAAATGGAATCAGCCCCAGCATTTT. This codes for CASSLPTGTKWNQPQHF.

This clonotype showed up many times. The V and J genes are TRBV20-1 and TRBJ1-5; no definite D call. Germline loops: CDR1 DFQATT, CDR2 SNEGSKA (reference sequence). This CDR3 spans 12 amino acids. The V gene lost 0 bases and the J gene lost 7 bases, with 7 bases spanning the gap. In DNA form, the CDR3 reads TGCAGTGCTAGAGATAACAACCAGCCCCAGCATTTT. Protein product: CSARDNNQPQHF.

This clonotype has ten or more counts. A junction boundary mismatches the germline segment, possibly from a read error. The rearrangement links TRBV9 to TRBJ1-2; D is uncertain. Germline lookup yields CDR1 SGDLS and CDR2 YYNGEE. This CDR3 comprises 14 residues. The CDR3 protein is CASSAPLRTECLFF. CDR3 nucleotides: TGTGCCAGCAGCGCGCCCCTTCGTACCGAATGCCTCTTCTTC.

In its sample, this clonotype was seen many times. The V and J genes are TRBV7-9 and TRBJ1-1; possibly TRBD1 for D (5 bases). Germline values: CDR1 SEHNR, CDR2 FQNEAQ (reference sequence). This CDR3 has 15 residues. Trimming left V 1 base short and J 4 bases short, with 13 bases between. CDR3 nucleotide sequence: TGTGCCAGCAGCTTAGTGCAGGGCGGGTCCACTGAAGCTTTCTTT. Translation: CASSLVQGGSTEAFF.

This clonotype came up a few times. This chain links TRBV9 with TRBJ2-7; maybe TRBD2 (7 bases). The germline V and J ends were trimmed by 2 bases and 6 bases, with 15 bases remaining between them. Germline V lookup: CDR1 SGDLS, CDR2 YYNGEE. The CDR3 is 14 amino acids. The CDR3 sequence: CASSVMGEGGEQYF. In nucleotides, the CDR3 is TGTGCCAGCAGCGTCATGGGGGAGGGGGGCGAGCAGTACTTC.

The sample holds many counts of this clonotype. V is TRBV5-1 and J is TRBJ2-7, with 9 bases matching TRBD1. CDR1 is SGHRS and CDR2 is YFSETQ in the germline V gene. Trimming at V came to 3 bases and at J to 2 bases, leaving 6 bases not matched to a gene. This CDR3 has 15 amino acids. In DNA, the CDR3 is TGCGCCAGCAGCTACAGACAGGGGGGGACCTACGAGCAGTACTTC. It codes for CASSYRQGGTYEQYF.

In its sample, this clonotype was seen many times. The chain carries TRBV2 and TRBJ2-3; D may be TRBD2 (6 bases). In germline, CDR1 is SNHLY, CDR2 FYNNEI. V lost 8 bases and J lost 0, with 12 bases in between. CDR3 length: 14 amino acids. The CDR3 protein is CASRGGSSTDTQYF. In nucleotides, the CDR3 is TGTGCCAGCCGTGGGGGGTCCAGCACAGATACGCAGTATTTT.